This T cell receptor beta chain was identified in a study of T cells in Graves' hyperthyroidism and ophthalmopathy. Germline-derived CDR1 and CDR2 are GTSNPN and SVGIG (reference sequence). V dropped 0 bases and J dropped 4 bases, with 10 bases sitting between them. This CDR3 is 14 amino acids long. This clonotype was detected only a few times. What it recognizes is unknown. Findings and caveats of the study: Most expanded thyroid clonotypes above 0.001 also appeared in blood. In the analysis, a 13 V-J model separated ophthalmopathy from stable hyperthyroidism.

Exclusions: uncontrolled infection, other autoimmune disease, pregnancy, lactation. Based on clinical symptoms, serum thyroxine and TRAb, thyroid ultrasound and orbital computed tomography, diagnoses were reached. RNA transcripts provided the source from which TCR beta CDR3 regions were amplified. In the first-round RT-PCR of the TCR CDR3, the HTBI primer set was used. TCRdb recomputed calls from the multiplex PCR reads with MiXCR, one row per CDR3 protein. The sample has about 340,000 distinct CDR3 sequences, 21% seen once. This clonotype originated in a woman aged 45-65 years with Graves' hyperthyroidism. Input material: blood. J is TRBJ1-3 and V is TRBV30; tentatively, D is TRBD1 (6 bases). Here the CDR3 reads CAWSVGGTGNTIYF. DNA for the CDR3: TGTGCCTGGAGTGTTGGGGGCACGGGAAACACCATATATTTT.